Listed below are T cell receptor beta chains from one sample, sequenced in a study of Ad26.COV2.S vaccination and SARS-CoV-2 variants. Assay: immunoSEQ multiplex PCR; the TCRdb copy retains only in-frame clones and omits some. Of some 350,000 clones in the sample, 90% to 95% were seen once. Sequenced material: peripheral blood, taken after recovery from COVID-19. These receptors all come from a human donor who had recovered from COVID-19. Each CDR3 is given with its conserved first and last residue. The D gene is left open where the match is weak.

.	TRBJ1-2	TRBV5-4	CASSAMTGALYGYTF
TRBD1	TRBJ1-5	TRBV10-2	CASSAAGGNRISNQPQHF
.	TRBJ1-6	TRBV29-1	CSVAEGQEYSPLHF
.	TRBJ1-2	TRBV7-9	CASSRGIGYTF
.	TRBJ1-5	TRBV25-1	CASGVGAGQPQHF
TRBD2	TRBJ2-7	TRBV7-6	CASSPTSGGAHEQYF
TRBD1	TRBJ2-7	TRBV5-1	CASSPYRDRGYEQYF
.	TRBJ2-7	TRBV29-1	CSVGQGTRGEQYF
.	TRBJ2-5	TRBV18	CASSPQGAETQYF
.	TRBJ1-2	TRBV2	CASSEWTGYGYTF
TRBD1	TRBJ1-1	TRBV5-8	CASSLRDRVLKVEAFF
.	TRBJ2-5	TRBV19	CASSMVGAETQYF
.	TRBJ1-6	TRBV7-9	CASSLDPGDGSPLHF
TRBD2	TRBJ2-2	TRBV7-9	CASSMFRQGSGGSTGELFF
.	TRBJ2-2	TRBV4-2	CASSTWTASNTGELFF
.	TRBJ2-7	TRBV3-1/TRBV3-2	CASSSHSSYEQYF
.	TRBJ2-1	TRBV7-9	CASSLDGGWGNEQFF
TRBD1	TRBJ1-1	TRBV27	CASSLIGTGPMNTEAFF
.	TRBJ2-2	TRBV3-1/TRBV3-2	CASSQGRSDTGELFF
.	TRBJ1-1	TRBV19	CASSVSSRGNTEAFF
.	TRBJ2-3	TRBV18	CASSPPGKDTQYF
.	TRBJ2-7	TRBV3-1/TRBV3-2	CASSQGEGGAYEQYF
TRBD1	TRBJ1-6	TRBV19	CACMRDSSYNSPLHF
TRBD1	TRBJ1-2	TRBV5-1	CASSRGTGEGNYGYTF
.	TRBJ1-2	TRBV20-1	CSASNPTYGYTF